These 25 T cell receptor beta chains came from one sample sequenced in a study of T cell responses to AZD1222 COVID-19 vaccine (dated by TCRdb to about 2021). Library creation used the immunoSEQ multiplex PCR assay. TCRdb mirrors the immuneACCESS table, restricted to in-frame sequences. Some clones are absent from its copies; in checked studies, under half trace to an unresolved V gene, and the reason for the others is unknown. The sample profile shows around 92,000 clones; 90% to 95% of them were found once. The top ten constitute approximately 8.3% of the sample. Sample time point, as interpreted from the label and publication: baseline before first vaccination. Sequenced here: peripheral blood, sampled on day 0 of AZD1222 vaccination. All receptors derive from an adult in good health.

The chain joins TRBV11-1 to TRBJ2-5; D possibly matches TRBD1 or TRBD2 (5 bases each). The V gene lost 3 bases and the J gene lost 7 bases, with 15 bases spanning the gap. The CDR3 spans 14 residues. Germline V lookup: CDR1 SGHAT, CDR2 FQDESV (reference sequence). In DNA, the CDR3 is TGTGCCAGCAGCTTGGAAAAGGGGAGAGGGACCCAGTACTTC. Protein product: CASSLEKGRGTQYF. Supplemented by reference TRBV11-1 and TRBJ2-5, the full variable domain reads EAEVAQSPRYKITEKSQAVAFWCDPISGHATLYWYRQILGQGPELLVQFQDESVVDDSQLPKDRFSAERLKGVDSTLKIQPAELGDSAMYLCASSLEKGRGTQYFGPGTRLLVL.

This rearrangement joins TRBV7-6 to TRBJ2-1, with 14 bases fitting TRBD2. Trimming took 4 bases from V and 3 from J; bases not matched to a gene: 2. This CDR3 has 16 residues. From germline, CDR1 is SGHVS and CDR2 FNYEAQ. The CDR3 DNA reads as TGTGCCAGCAGCTCCGGGACTAGCGGGAGCTACAATGAGCAGTTCTTC. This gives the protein CASSSGTSGSYNEQFF. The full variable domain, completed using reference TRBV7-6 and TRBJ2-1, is GAGVSQSPRYKVTKRGQDVALRCDPISGHVSLYWYRQALGQGPEFLTYFNYEAQQDKSGLPNDRFSAERPEGSISTLTIQRTEQRDSAMYRCASSSGTSGSYNEQFFGPGTRLTVL.

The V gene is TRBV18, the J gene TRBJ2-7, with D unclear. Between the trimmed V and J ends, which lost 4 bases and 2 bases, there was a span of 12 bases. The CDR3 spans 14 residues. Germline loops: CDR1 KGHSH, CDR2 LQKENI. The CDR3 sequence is CASSLDVKTYEQYF. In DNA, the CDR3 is TGTGCCAGCTCACTCGACGTCAAGACCTACGAGCAGTACTTC.

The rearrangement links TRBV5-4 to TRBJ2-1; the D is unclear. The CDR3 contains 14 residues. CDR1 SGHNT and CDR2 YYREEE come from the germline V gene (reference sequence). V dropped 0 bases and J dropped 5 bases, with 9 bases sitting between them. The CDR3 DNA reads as TGTGCCAGCAGCTTGGGTGGCGAGCACAATGAGCAGTTCTTC. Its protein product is CASSLGGEHNEQFF.

The CDR3 sequence is CASSLNGADTQYF. DNA for the CDR3: TGTGCCAGCAGCTTAAACGGGGCAGATACGCAGTATTTT. The chain recombines TRBV7-3 with TRBJ2-3, with TRBD2 as a possible D gene (5 bases). This CDR3 region has 13 residues. Germline CDR1 reads SGHTA; CDR2 reads FQGTGA. Between the trimmed V and J ends, which lost 1 base and 4 bases, there was a span of 6 bases.

CDR3 region: CASSQDGGPNEGQYF. The DNA for the CDR3 is TGCGCCAGCAGCCAAGATGGAGGGCCCAACGAGGGGCAGTACTTC. The rearrangement links TRBV4-3 to TRBJ2-7; possibly TRBD2 for D (6 bases). With 0 bases removed from V and 9 bases from J, the gap between germline ends came to 18 bases. CDR3 size: 15 residues. CDR1 and CDR2 from the germline V gene are LGHNA and YSLEER.

Written as DNA, the CDR3 is TGCGCCAGCAGCCCGGGGTCGACAGAGCTCCTCGGTTACGAGCAGTACTTC. Encoded protein: CASSPGSTELLGYEQYF. The chain is built from TRBV5-1 and TRBJ2-7, with D perhaps TRBD1 or TRBD2 (5 bases each). Looked up from germline, CDR1 is SGHRS and CDR2 is YFSETQ. The CDR3 consists of 17 residues. V gave up 4 bases and J gave up 4 bases, with 24 bases separating them.

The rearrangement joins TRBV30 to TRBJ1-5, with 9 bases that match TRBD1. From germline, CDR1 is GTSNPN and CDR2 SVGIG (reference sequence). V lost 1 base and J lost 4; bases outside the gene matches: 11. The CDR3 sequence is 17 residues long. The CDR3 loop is CAWSGSPGQGGNQPQHF. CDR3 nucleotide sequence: TGTGCCTGGAGTGGTTCTCCGGGACAGGGAGGAAATCAGCCCCAGCATTTT. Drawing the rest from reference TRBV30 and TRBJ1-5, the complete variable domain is SQTIHQWPATLVQPVGSPLSLECTVEGTSNPNLYWYRQAAGRGLQLLFYSVGIGQISSEVPQNLSASRPQDRQFILSSKKLLLSDSGFYLCAWSGSPGQGGNQPQHFGDGTRLSIL.

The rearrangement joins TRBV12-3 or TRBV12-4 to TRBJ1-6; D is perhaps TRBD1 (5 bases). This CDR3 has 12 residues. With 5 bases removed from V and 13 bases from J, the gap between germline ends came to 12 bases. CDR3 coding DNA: TGTGCCAGCAGTATCGGGGCCCTGCCCCTCCACTTT. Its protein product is CASSIGALPLHF.

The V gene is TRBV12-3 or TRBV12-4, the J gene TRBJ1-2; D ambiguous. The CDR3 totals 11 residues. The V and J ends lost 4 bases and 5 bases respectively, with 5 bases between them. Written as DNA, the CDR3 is TGTGCCAGCAGTTATAGATATGGCTACACCTTC. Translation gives CASSYRYGYTF.

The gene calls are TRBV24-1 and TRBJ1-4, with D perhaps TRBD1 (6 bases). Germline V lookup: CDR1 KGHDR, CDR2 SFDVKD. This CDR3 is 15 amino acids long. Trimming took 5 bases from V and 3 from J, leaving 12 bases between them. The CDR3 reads CATSGRGLSNEKLFF. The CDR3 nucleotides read TGTGCCACCAGTGGCAGGGGTCTGTCTAATGAAAAACTGTTTTTT.

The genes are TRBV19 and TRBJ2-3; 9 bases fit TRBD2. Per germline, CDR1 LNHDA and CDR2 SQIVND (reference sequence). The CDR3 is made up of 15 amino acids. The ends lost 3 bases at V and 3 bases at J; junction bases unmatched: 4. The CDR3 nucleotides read TGTGCCAGTAGTATGTTGGCGGGAGGGACAGATACGCAGTATTTT. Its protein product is CASSMLAGGTDTQYF.

CDR3 loop: CASSTPQGDRFGYTF. CDR3 sequence (DNA): TGTGCCAGCAGCACCCCTCAGGGCGACCGTTTTGGCTACACCTTC. The chain couples TRBV28 to TRBJ1-2, with D maybe TRBD1 (5 bases). This CDR3 is built from 15 residues. CDR1 is MDHEN and CDR2 is SYDVKM in the germline V gene. Trimming took 6 bases from V and 7 from J, leaving 21 bases between them.

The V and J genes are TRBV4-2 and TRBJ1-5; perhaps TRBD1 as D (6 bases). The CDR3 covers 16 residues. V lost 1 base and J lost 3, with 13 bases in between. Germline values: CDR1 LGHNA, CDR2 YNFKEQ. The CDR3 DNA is TGTGCCAGCAGCCAAGCCCTCGGGGGCTACAATCAGCCCCAGCATTTT. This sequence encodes CASSQALGGYNQPQHF.

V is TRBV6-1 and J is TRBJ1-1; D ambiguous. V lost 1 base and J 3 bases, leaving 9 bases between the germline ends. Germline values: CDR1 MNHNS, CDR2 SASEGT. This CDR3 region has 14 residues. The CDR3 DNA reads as TGTGCCAGCAGTGAAGTGGTAGGGTACACTGAAGCTTTCTTT. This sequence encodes CASSEVVGYTEAFF.

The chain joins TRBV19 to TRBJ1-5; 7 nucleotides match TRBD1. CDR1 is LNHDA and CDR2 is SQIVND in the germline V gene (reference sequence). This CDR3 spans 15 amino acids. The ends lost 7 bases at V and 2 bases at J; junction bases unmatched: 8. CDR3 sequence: CASIAGGGGNQPQHF. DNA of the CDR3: TGTGCCAGTATCGCAGGGGGTGGTGGCAATCAGCCCCAGCATTTT.

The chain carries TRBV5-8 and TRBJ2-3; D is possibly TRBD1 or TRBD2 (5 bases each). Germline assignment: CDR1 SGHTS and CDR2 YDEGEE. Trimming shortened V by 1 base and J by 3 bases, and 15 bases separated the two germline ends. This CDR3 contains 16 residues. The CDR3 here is CASSLFGGLGTDTQYF. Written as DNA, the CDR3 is TGTGCCAGCAGCTTGTTTGGGGGATTGGGTACAGATACGCAGTATTTT.

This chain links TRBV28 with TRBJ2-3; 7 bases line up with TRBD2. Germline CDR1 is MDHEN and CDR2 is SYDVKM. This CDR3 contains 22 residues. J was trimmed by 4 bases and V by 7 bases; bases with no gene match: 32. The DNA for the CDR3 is TGTGCCAGCACCGGAGCCGGGACTAAAACTTGGCTGCCTGGCTTGTTCGCAGATACGCAGTATTTT. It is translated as CASTGAGTKTWLPGLFADTQYF.

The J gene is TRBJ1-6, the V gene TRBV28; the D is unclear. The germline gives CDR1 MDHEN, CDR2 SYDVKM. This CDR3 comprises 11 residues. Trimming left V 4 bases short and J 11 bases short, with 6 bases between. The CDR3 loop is CASSSIAPLHF. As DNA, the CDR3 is TGTGCCAGCAGTTCCATTGCACCCCTCCACTTT.

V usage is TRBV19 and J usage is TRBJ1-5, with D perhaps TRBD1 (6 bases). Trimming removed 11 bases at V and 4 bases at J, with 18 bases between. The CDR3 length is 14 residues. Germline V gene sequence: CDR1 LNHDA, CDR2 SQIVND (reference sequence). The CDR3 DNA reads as TGTGCCGGGGGCGAGGGTTTAGGAAATCAGCCCCAGCATTTT. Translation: CAGGEGLGNQPQHF.

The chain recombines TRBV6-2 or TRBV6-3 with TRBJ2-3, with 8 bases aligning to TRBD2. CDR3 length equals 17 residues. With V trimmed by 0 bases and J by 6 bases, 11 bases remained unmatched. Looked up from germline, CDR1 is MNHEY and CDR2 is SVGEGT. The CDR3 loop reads CASSYSRDGRAGDTQYF. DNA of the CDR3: TGTGCCAGCAGTTACTCGAGGGACGGGAGGGCCGGGGATACGCAGTATTTT.

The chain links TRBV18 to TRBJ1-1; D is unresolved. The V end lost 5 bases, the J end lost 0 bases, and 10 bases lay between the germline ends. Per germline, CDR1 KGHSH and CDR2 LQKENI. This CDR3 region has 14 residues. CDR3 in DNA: TGTGCCAGCTCAAAAGGACGGCTGAACACTGAAGCTTTCTTT. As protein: CASSKGRLNTEAFF.

Written as DNA, the CDR3 is TGCGCCAGCAGCTTAGGGGTGGGCTCCTACAATGAGCAGTTCTTC. Protein product: CASSLGVGSYNEQFF. The V and J genes are TRBV5-1 and TRBJ2-1; TRBD1 might be the D (5 bases). Germline CDR1 SGHRS, CDR2 YFSETQ. Trimming took off 2 bases at V and 0 bases at J, with 9 bases between the two ends. The CDR3 has 15 residues.

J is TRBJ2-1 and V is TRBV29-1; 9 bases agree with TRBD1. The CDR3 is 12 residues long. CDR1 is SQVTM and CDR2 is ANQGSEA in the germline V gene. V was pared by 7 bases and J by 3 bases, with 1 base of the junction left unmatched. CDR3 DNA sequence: TGCAGCGACAGGGGGCTCTACAATGAGCAGTTCTTC. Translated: CSDRGLYNEQFF.

CDR3 in amino acids: CASSPQGGPSYEQYF. CDR3 in DNA: TGCGCCAGCAGCCCCCAGGGGGGCCCTTCCTACGAGCAGTACTTC. The chain carries TRBV5-1 and TRBJ2-7; D is possibly TRBD1 (7 bases). Trimming removed 4 bases from V and 1 base from J, with 15 bases in between. CDR1 is SGHRS, CDR2 YFSETQ, per germline. The CDR3 runs to 15 residues. Supplemented by reference TRBV5-1 and TRBJ2-7, the full variable domain reads KAGVTQTPRYLIKTRGQQVTLSCSPISGHRSVSWYQQTPGQGLQFLFEYFSETQRNKGNFPGRFSGRQFSNSRSEMNVSTLELGDSALYLCASSPQGGPSYEQYFGPGTRLTVT.